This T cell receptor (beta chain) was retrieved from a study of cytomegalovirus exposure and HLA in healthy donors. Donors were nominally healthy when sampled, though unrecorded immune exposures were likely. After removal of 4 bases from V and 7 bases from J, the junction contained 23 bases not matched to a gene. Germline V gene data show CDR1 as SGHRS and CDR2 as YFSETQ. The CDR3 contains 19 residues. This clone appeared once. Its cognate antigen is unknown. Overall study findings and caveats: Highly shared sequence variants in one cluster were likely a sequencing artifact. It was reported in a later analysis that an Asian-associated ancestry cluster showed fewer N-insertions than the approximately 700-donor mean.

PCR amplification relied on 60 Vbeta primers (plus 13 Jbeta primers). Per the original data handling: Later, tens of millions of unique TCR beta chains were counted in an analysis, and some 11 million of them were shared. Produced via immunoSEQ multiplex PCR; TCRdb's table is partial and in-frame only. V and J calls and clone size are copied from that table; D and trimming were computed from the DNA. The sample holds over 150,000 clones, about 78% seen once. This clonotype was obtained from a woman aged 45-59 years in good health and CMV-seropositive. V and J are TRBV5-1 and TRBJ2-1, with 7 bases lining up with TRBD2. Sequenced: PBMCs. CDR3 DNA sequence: TGCGCCAGCAGCCTCCCTCGGCGGGGGTCAGGATGGGGCATAAATGAGCAGTTCTTC. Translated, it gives CASSLPRRGSGWGINEQFF.